Sequencing of this T cell receptor (beta chain) was carried out in a study of cytomegalovirus exposure and HLA in healthy donors. Findings and limits, study-wide: Relative to the approximately 680-donor mean, N-insertions were reportedly fewer in an Asian-associated ancestry cluster in a later analysis. Judged likely to be a sequencing artifact was a cluster of highly shared sequence variants. In a later analysis, specific HLA alleles were associated with more than 15,000 TCR beta sequences at a 0.05 false discovery rate. Reported findings show TCR beta sequences accurately forecast HLA-A and HLA-B alleles in most subjects.

13 Jbeta primers and 60 Vbeta primers were used for the PCR. Clones were sequenced by immunoSEQ multiplex PCR, and TCRdb holds only the in-frame ones, with some missing. The data show 120,000 or so clones, around three quarters seen once. CDR1 and CDR2 (germline): MRHNA, SNTAGT. This CDR3 has 15 amino acids. V lost 4 bases, J lost 6 bases, and 10 bases stayed unmatched. Remarks on this clone: The antigen remains unidentified.

Sequencing used PBMCs. The rearrangement joins TRBV6-4 to TRBJ1-2, with 8 bases matching TRBD1. This receptor was obtained from a man aged 50-59 years in good health and CMV-seropositive. The CDR3 region is CASSVQPGQADGYTF. In nucleotides, the CDR3 is TGTGCCAGCAGTGTACAACCGGGACAGGCGGATGGCTACACCTTC.